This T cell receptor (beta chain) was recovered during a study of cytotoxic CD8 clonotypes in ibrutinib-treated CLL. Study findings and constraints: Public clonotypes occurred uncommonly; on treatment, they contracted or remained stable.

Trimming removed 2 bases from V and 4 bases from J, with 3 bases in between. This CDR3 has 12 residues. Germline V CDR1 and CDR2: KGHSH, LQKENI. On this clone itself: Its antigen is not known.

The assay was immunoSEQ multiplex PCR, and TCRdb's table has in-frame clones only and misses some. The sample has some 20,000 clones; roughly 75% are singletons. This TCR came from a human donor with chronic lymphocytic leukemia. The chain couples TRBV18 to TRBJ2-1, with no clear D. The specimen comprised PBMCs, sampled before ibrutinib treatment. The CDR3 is CASSPGYNEQFF. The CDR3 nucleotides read TGTGCCAGCTCACCAGGATACAATGAGCAGTTCTTC. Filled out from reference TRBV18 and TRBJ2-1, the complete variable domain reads NAGVMQNPRHLVRRRGQEARLRCSPMKGHSHVYWYRQLPEEGLKFMVYLQKENIIDESGMPKERFSAEFPKEGPSILRIQQVVRGDSAAYFCASSPGYNEQFFGPGTRLTVL.